What follows is one TCR beta chain and its context. What it recognizes is unknown. The sample originates from a study of cytomegalovirus exposure and HLA in healthy donors. The study, taken as a whole, reports: Reports indicate that TCR beta sequences accurately predicted the HLA-A and HLA-B alleles of most subjects.

Trimming removed 6 bases at V and 1 base at J, with 13 bases between. The CDR3 length is 15 residues. Germline V gene lookup returns CDR1 MDHEN and CDR2 SYDVKM. Amplification used 60 Vbeta primers and 13 Jbeta primers. Some clones are missing from TCRdb's copy, which holds only in-frame ones; the method was immunoSEQ multiplex PCR. The data show around 33,000 clones, 40% to 45% seen once. This sequence was found in a woman aged 50 to 60 in good health and CMV-seronegative. The source material was PBMCs. The chain combines TRBV28 with TRBJ1-5; unclear D gene. The CDR3 loop is CASSRTGMSNQPQHF. CDR3 sequence (DNA): TGTGCCAGCAGCCGGACGGGGATGAGCAATCAGCCCCAGCATTTT.